This T cell receptor (beta chain) was sequenced during a study of cytomegalovirus exposure and HLA in healthy donors. Broader study findings: Earlier findings revealed that most TCR beta V segments proved productive either about 87% or about 30% of the time. The authors listed 164 TCR beta chains as cytomegalovirus-associated.

About this clone itself: The antigen is not known.

V shed 0 bases and J shed 2 bases, with 11 bases lying between them. This CDR3 contains 15 residues. Germline assignment: CDR1 SGHAT and CDR2 FQNNGV. The PCR had 60 Vbeta and 13 Jbeta primers. As handled by the study authors: Unique TCR beta chains numbered 60 million to 100 million in a later analysis, with roughly 11 million shared. Measured with immunoSEQ multiplex PCR; TCRdb has only the in-frame clones, and not every one. Clone size and V and J calls were adopted from that table, with D and trimming inferred from the DNA. The sample lists about 69,000 clones; roughly 70% were seen once. The source material was PBMCs. This sequence joins TRBV11-2 and TRBJ2-7; D is possibly TRBD1 (5 bases). The receptor's source is a woman aged 25 to 39 in good health and CMV-seronegative. The CDR3 DNA reads TGTGCCAGCAGCTTAGACCCAGGGCCAACCTACGAGCAGTACTTC. Residues: CASSLDPGPTYEQYF.